This T cell receptor (beta chain) was observed in a study of high-grade serous ovarian cancer treatment subgroups. Overall study: Each sample yielded on average 7,494 unique TCR beta rearrangements from 11,000 to 15,000 reads. Overall study results and limits: Higher neoantigen levels went with greater TCR clonal relatedness. Only CDR3 was analyzed; CDR1 and CDR2 were not. Tumors within one patient showed repertoire similarity of roughly 0.1 to 0.8.

Details on this clone: Its target is not known.

Clones were sequenced by immunoSEQ multiplex PCR, and TCRdb holds only the in-frame ones, with some missing. This table holds some 5,000 clones, 60% to 80% found once. Tumor samples were taken before definitive surgery or chemotherapy. The J segment lost 10 bases and the V segment lost 3 bases, leaving 9 bases of the junction unmatched. CDR1 and CDR2 from the germline V gene are SGDLS and YYNGEE. The CDR3 has 14 residues. Material: tumor tissue. This chain joins TRBV9 and TRBJ1-4, with TRBD1 matching 7 bases. This receptor was taken from a human patient with high-grade serous ovarian cancer. The CDR3 nucleotides read TGTGCCAGCAGCGCAGACACAGGGGTGGGAAAACTGTTTTTT. Translated: CASSADTGVGKLFF. Based on the CDR3 plus reference TRBV9 and TRBJ1-4, the full variable domain is DSGVTQTPKHLITATGQRVTLRCSPRSGDLSVYWYQQSLDQGLQFLIQYYNGEERAKGNILERFSAQQFPDLHSELNLSSLELGDSALYFCASSADTGVGKLFFGSGTQLSVL.